The 6 T cell receptor beta chains in this list originate from one sample, sequenced in a study of T cell responses to AZD1222 COVID-19 vaccine. TCRdb keeps only in-frame clones here, not all; method: immunoSEQ multiplex PCR. The table includes 110,000 to 150,000 clones, about 93% detected once. The sequenced sample was peripheral blood, obtained on day 0 of AZD1222 vaccination. These receptors were obtained from an adult in good health.

The genes are TRBV24-1 and TRBJ2-3, with D perhaps assigned TRBD1 or TRBD2 (7 bases each). V was shortened by 9 bases and J by 4 bases, with 16 bases between the two germline ends. The germline V gene has CDR1 KGHDR and CDR2 SFDVKD. This CDR3 comprises 14 residues. CDR3 nucleotides: TGTGCCACCCGCCAGGGGGGGTTTGCAGATACGCAGTATTTT. Its translation: CATRQGGFADTQYF.

J is TRBJ2-5 and V is TRBV7-8, with TRBD2 identical over 9 bases. Germline V gene sequence: CDR1 SGHVS, CDR2 FQNEAQ. This CDR3 comprises 15 residues. J gave up 4 bases and V 8 bases, and 11 bases lay outside the gene matches. CDR3 sequence (DNA): TGTGCCAGCCTTAGCGGGGGCCTTTCGGTAGAGACCCAGTACTTC. It encodes CASLSGGLSVETQYF.

The chain has TRBV28 and TRBJ2-5; TRBD2 might be the D (7 bases). The CDR3 length is 17 residues. V lost 6 bases to trimming and J lost 4 bases, with 24 bases between them. Germline V gene data show CDR1 as MDHEN and CDR2 as SYDVKM. CDR3: CASRSEGGAGRGETQYF. As DNA, the CDR3 is TGTGCCAGCAGGTCCGAGGGGGGAGCGGGGAGGGGAGAGACCCAGTACTTC.

V usage is TRBV28 and J usage is TRBJ2-6; D is unclear. The CDR3 is 12 amino acids. V shed 9 bases and J shed 0 bases, with 3 bases lying between them. From germline, CDR1 is MDHEN and CDR2 SYDVKM. The CDR3 DNA reads TGTGCCAGTGACTCTGGGGCCAACGTCCTGACTTTC. Its protein is CASDSGANVLTF.

V usage is TRBV6-5 and J usage is TRBJ1-1; 8 bases are a match to TRBD1. CDR3 size: 14 residues. Germline CDR1 reads MNHEY; CDR2 reads SVGAGI. V trimming: 10 bases; J trimming: 1 base; junction bases outside the gene matches: 8. CDR3 region: CAISWDRSNTEAFF. CDR3 coding DNA: TGTGCCATCTCCTGGGACAGGTCGAACACTGAAGCTTTCTTT.

The CDR3 loop reads CASRPGGTNTGELFF. CDR3 coding DNA: TGTGCCAGCAGACCAGGGGGAACGAACACCGGGGAGCTGTTTTTT. The J gene is TRBJ2-2, the V gene TRBV11-3, with 7 bases that match TRBD1. CDR1 is SGHNT and CDR2 is YENEEA in the germline V gene. The trim removed 6 bases at V and 0 bases at J, leaving 4 bases unmatched. The CDR3 is 15 residues long. Looking up the rest from reference TRBV11-3 and TRBJ2-2 gives the full variable domain: EAGVVQSPRYKIIEKKQPVAFWCNPISGHNTLYWYLQNLGQGPELLIRYENEEAVDDSQLPKDRFSAERLKGVDSTLKIQPAELGDSAVYLCASRPGGTNTGELFFGEGSRLTVL.